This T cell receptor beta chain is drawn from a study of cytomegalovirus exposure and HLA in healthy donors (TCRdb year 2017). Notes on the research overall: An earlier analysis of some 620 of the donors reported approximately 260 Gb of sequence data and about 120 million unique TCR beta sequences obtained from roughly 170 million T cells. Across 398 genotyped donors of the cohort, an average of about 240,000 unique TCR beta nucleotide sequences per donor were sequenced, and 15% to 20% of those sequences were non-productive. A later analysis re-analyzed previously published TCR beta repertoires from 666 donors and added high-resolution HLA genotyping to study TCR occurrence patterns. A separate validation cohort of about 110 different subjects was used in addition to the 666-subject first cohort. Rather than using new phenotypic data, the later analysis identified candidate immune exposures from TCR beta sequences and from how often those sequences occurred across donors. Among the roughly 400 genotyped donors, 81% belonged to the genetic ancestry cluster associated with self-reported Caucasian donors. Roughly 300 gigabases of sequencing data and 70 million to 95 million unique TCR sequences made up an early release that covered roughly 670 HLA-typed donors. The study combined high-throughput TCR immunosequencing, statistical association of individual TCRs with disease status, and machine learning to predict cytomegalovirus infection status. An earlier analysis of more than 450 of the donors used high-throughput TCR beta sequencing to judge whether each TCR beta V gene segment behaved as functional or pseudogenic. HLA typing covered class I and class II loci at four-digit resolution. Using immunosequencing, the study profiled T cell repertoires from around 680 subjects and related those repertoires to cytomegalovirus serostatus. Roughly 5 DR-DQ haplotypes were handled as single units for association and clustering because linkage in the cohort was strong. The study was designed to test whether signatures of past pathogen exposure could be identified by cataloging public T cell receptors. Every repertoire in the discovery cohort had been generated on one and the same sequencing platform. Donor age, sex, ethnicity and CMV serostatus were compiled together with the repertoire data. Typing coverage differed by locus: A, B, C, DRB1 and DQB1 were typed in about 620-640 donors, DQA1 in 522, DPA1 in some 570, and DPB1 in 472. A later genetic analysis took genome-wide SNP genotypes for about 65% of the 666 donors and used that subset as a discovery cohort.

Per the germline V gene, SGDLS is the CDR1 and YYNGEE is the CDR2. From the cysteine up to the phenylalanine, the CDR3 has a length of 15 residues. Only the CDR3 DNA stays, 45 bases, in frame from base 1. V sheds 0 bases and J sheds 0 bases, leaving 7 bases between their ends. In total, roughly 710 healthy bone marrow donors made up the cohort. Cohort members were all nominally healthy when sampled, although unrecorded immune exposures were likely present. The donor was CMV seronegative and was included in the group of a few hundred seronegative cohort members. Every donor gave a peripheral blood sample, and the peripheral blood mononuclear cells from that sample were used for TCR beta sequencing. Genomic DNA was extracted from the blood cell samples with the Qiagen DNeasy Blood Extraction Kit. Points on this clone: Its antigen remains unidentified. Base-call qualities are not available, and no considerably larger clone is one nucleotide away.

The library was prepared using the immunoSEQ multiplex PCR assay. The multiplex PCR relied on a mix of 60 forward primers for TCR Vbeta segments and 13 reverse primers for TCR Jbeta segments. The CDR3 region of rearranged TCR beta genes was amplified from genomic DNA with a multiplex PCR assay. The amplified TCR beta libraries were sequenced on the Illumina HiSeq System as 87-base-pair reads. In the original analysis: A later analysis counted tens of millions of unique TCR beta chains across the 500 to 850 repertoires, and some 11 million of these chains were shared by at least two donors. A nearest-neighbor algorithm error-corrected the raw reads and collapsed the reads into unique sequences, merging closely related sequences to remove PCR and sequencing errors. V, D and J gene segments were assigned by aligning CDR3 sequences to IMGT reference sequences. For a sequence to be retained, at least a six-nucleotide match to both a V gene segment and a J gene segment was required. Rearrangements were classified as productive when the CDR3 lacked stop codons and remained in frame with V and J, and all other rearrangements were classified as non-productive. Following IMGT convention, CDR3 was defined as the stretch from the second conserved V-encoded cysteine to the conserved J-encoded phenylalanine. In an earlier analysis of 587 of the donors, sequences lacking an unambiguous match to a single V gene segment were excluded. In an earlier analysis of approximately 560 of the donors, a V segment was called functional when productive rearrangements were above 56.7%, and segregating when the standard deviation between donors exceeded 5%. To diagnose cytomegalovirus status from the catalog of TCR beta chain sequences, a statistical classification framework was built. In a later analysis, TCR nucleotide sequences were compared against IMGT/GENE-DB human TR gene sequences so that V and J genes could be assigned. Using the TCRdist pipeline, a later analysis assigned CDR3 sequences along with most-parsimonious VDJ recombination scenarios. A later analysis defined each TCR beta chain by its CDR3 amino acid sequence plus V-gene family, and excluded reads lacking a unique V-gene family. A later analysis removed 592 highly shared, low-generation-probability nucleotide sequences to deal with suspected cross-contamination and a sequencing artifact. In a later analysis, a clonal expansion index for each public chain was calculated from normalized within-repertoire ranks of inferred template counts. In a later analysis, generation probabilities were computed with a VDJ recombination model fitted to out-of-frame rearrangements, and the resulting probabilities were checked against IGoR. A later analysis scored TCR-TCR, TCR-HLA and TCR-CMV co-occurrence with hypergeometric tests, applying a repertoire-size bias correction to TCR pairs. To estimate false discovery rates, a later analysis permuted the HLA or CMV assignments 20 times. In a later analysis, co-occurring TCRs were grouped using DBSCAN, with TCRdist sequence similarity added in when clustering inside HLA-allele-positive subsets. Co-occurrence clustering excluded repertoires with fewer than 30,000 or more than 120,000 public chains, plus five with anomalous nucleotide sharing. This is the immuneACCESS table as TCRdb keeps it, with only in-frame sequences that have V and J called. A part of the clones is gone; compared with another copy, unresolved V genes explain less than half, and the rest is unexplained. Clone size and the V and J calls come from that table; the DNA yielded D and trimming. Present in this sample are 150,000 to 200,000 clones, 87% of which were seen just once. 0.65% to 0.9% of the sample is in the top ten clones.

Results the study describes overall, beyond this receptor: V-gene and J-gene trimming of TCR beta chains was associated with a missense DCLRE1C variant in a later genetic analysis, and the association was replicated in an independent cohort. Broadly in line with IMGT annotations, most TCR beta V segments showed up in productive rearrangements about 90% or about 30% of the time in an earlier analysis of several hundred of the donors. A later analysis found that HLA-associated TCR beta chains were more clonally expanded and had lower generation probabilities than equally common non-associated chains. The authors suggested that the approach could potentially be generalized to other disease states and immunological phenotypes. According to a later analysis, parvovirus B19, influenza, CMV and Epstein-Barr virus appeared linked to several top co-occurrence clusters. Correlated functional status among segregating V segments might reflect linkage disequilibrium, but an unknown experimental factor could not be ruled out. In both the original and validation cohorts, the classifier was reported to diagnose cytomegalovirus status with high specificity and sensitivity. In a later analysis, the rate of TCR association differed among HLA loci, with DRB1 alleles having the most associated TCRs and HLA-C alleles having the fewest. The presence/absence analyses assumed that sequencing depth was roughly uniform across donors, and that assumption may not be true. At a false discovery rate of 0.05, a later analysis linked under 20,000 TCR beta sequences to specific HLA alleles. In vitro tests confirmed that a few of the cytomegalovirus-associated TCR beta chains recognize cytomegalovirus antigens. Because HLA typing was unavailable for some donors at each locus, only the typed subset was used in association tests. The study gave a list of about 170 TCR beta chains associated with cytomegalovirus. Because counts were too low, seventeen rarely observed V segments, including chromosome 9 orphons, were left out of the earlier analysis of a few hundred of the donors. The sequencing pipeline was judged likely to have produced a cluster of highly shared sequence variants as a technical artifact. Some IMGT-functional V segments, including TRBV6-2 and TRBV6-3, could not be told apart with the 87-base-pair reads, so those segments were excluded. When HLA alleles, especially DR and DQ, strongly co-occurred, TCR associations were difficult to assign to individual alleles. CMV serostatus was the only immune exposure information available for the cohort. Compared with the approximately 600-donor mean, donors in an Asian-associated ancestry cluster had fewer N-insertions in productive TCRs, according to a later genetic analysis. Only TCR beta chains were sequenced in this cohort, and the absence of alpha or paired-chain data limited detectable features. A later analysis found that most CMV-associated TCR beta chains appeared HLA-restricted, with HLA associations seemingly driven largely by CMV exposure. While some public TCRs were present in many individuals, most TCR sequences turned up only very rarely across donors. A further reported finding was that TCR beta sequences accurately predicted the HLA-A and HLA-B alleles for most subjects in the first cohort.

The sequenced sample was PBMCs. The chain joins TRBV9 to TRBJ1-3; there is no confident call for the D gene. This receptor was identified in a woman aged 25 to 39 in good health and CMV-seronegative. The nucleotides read TGTGCCAGCAGCGTAGGTTCTCTCTCTGGAAACACCATATATTTT. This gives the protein CASSVGSLSGNTIYF.